This TCR beta chain was observed in a study of blood T cells in healthy people across ages. This clonotype has only a few counts. Its antigen is as yet unknown. A minimum of 6 million PBMCs was isolated per sample. The extraction recovered at least 5 micrograms of total RNA per sample. Regarding the study as a whole: Strong correlation was found linking TCR beta diversity to naive T cell percentage.

The germline CDR1 and CDR2 sequences are SGDLS and YYNGEE. J gave up 5 bases and V 1 base, and 8 bases lay outside the gene matches. CDR3 size: 15 residues. Sample-barcoded 5' priming and a J-beta primer mix drove a second PCR of about 7 to 11 cycles. Each CDR3 protein is one row after TCRdb ran MiXCR on the 5' RACE reads. The sample comprises roughly 1,500,000 distinct CDR3 sequences, approximately 40% of which are singletons, and roughly 8.2% rests with the top ten. The rearrangement uses TRBV9 and TRBJ2-7, with 8 bases lining up with TRBD2. The sequence was collected from a young woman in good health. The sequencing input was blood. The CDR3 DNA is TGTGCCAGCAGCGTATTTACGGGACTAGTCAACGAGCAGTACTTC. Protein product: CASSVFTGLVNEQYF.